The 16 T cell receptor beta chains reported below all come from one sample, sequenced in a study of cytomegalovirus exposure and HLA in healthy donors. PCR employed 60 Vbeta and 13 Jbeta primers. Here immunoSEQ multiplex PCR was the method, and the copy in TCRdb shows in-frame clones only, minus some. The sample is made up of 150,000 to 250,000 clones, and the top ten hold less than 0.9% of it. The sample comprised PBMCs. The receptor set was obtained from a boy aged 5-17 years in good health and CMV-seronegative.

V gene TRBV5-1 combines with J gene TRBJ2-1; TRBD1 might be the D (5 bases). The CDR3 runs to 13 residues. Germline CDR1 and CDR2: SGHRS and YFSETQ. The ends were cut back, 5 bases at V and 6 bases at J, with 12 bases in the middle. The chain's CDR3 is CASSLQGINEQFF. CDR3 nucleotide sequence: TGCGCCAGCAGTTTGCAGGGAATCAATGAGCAGTTCTTC.

The rearrangement links TRBV2 to TRBJ1-1; D remains unclear. V lost 7 bases and J lost 2, with 11 bases in between. The CDR3 extends over 13 amino acids. The germline V gene has CDR1 SNHLY and CDR2 FYNNEI. The DNA for the CDR3 is TGTGCCAGCACTGTGACACGTAACACTGAAGCTTTCTTT. It yields the protein CASTVTRNTEAFF.

The rearrangement uses TRBV7-9 and TRBJ1-2; maybe TRBD1 (6 bases). This CDR3 spans 16 amino acids. With 2 bases removed from V and 7 bases from J, the gap between germline ends came to 20 bases. Germline V CDR1 and CDR2: SEHNR, FQNEAQ (reference sequence). The DNA for the CDR3 is TGTGCCAGCAGCTTACCGACGACAGGAGTCCTTGGTGGCTACACCTTC. Translating it yields CASSLPTTGVLGGYTF.

The chain combines TRBV19 with TRBJ1-1; 8 nucleotides match TRBD1. With V trimmed by 5 bases and J by 4 bases, 12 bases remained unmatched. Germline loops: CDR1 LNHDA, CDR2 SQIVND (reference sequence). CDR3 size: 16 residues. CDR3 nucleotide sequence: TGTGCCAGTAGTTTAGGACAGGGTGAGTTCGTCACTGAAGCTTTCTTT. Encoded protein: CASSLGQGEFVTEAFF.

V is TRBV6-5 and J is TRBJ1-5; TRBD1 matches at 7 bases. Losses at the gene ends were 7 bases for V and 7 bases for J; bases not matched to a gene: 13. The length of the CDR3 is 15 residues. CDR1 MNHEY and CDR2 SVGAGI come from the germline V gene. CDR3 DNA: TGTGCCAGCACTTTAACCGGGACAGTAGACCAGCCCCAGCATTTT. This sequence encodes CASTLTGTVDQPQHF.

The V and J genes are TRBV30 and TRBJ2-3; 7 bases match TRBD2. CDR1 and CDR2 (germline): GTSNPN, SVGIG (reference sequence). The CDR3 has 16 amino acids. Trimming removed 3 bases from V and 0 bases from J; junction bases left unmatched: 9. The CDR3: CAWSIPGTTSTDTQYF. CDR3 DNA: TGTGCCTGGAGCATACCTGGGACTACTAGCACAGATACGCAGTATTTT.

The chain links TRBV11-2 to TRBJ2-3; TRBD2 might be the D (6 bases). The V gene's germline CDR1 is SGHAT and CDR2 FQNNGV. The CDR3 consists of 15 residues. Trimming stripped 0 bases from V and 6 bases from J, with 13 bases between. CDR3 amino acids: CASSLDRGSGDTQYF. Here the CDR3 DNA reads TGTGCCAGCAGCTTAGATCGGGGGTCAGGGGATACGCAGTATTTT.

The V gene is TRBV4-1, the J gene TRBJ2-7; 10 bases align to TRBD1. The J segment lost 2 bases and the V segment lost 0 bases, leaving 1 base of the junction unmatched. CDR1 is MGHRA and CDR2 is YSYEKL in the germline V gene. The CDR3 totals 15 residues. CDR3 sequence (DNA): TGCGCCAGCAGCCAAGATGGGACAGGGGCCTACGAGCAGTACTTC. Translation: CASSQDGTGAYEQYF.

As to this clone: A junction boundary mismatches the germline segment, possibly from a read error. This chain joins TRBV10-3 and TRBJ2-7, with TRBD2 as a possible D gene (6 bases). From germline, CDR1 is ENHRY and CDR2 SYGVKD. This CDR3 comprises 15 residues. CDR3 in DNA: TGTGCCATCAGTGAGGATGGGACTTCACTCTACGAGCAGTGCTTC. Protein sequence: CAISEDGTSLYEQCF.

The chain recombines TRBV30 with TRBJ1-6; D is ambiguous. The length of the CDR3 is 14 residues. Germline-derived CDR1 and CDR2 are GTSNPN and SVGIG (reference sequence). Between the trimmed V and J ends, which lost 7 bases and 0 bases, there was a span of 10 bases. The CDR3 DNA follows: TGTGCCTTAACCCCGGGCTCCTATAATTCACCCCTCCACTTT. It translates to CALTPGSYNSPLHF.

This rearrangement joins TRBV9 to TRBJ2-3; 9 bases match TRBD2. Trimming cost V 0 bases and J 7 bases; bases outside gene matches: 9. This CDR3 is 16 amino acids long. Germline V gives CDR1 SGDLS, CDR2 YYNGEE. The CDR3 here is CASSVDLAGGMNTQYF. DNA for the CDR3: TGTGCCAGCAGCGTAGATTTGGCGGGGGGGATGAATACGCAGTATTTT.

The chain combines TRBV4-1 with TRBJ2-1, with a weak D call TRBD2 (6 bases). Trimming took 2 bases from V and 5 from J, leaving 13 bases between them. The CDR3 covers 15 residues. The germline V gene encodes CDR1 MGHRA and CDR2 YSYEKL. CDR3 nucleotide sequence: TGCGCCAGCAGCCAAAATAGCGGTTTCGACAATGAGCAGTTCTTC. It specifies CASSQNSGFDNEQFF.

The V call is TRBV5-1, the J call TRBJ2-3; 7 bases match TRBD1. Unmatched junction bases numbered 8, after V lost 4 bases and J lost 0 bases. From germline, CDR1 is SGHRS and CDR2 YFSETQ. CDR3 length equals 16 residues. The CDR3 protein is CASSSLTGWSTDTQYF. The CDR3 bases are TGCGCCAGCAGCAGCTTGACAGGGTGGAGCACAGATACGCAGTATTTT.

The rearrangement joins TRBV21-1 to TRBJ1-5. TRBV21-1 is a pseudogene segment. The CDR3 contains 16 residues. The CDR3 region has the DNA TGTGCCAGCAGCAAAGGCTTGACCCGGGAGAATCAGCCCCAGCATTTT. Translating gives CASSKGLTRENQPQHF.

J is TRBJ2-2 and V is TRBV6-1; 7 nucleotides align to TRBD1. Germline values: CDR1 MNHNS, CDR2 SASEGT. The ends lost 6 bases at V and 8 bases at J; junction bases unmatched: 9. CDR3 length equals 14 residues. CDR3 protein: CASRERQGMGELFF. In DNA form, the CDR3 reads TGTGCCAGCAGGGAACGACAGGGCATGGGGGAGCTGTTTTTT.

Notes on this clone: Its ends do not fully match the called genes, so a read error is possible. This chain's CDR3 is CASSLGQGKSFEQYF. The CDR3 nucleotides read TGTGCCAGCAGCTTAGGCCAGGGGAAGTCCTTCGAGCAGTACTTC. The chain employs TRBV11-3 and TRBJ2-7; D may be TRBD1 (6 bases). CDR3 length: 15 residues. Per germline, CDR1 SGHNT and CDR2 YENEEA.